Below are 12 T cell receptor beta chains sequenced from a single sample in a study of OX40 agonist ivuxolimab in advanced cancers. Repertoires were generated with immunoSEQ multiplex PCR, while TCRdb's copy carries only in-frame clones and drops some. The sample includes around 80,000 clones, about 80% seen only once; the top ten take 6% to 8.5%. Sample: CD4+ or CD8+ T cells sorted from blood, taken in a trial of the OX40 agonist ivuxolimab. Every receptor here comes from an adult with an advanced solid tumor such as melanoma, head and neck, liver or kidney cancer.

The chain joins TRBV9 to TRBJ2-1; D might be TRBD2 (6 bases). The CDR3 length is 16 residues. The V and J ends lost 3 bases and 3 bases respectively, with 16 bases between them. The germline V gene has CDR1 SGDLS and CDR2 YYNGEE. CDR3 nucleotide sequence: TGTGCCAGCAGCGCCCATCGCCGGGACTTCTACAATGAGCAGTTCTTC. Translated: CASSAHRRDFYNEQFF.

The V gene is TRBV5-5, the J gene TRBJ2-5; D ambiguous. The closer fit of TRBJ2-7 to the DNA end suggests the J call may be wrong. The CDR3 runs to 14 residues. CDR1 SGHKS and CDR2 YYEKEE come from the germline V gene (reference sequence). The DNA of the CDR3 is TGTGCCAGCAGCTTGGTGGGCAGGAGCTACGAGCAGTACTTC. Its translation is CASSLVGRSYEQYF.

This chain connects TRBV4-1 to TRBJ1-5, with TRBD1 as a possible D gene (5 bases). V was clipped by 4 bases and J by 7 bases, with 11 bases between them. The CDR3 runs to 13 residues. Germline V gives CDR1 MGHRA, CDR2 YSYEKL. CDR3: CASSPPGGQPQHF. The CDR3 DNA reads TGCGCCAGCAGCCCCCCGGGGGGACAGCCCCAGCATTTT.

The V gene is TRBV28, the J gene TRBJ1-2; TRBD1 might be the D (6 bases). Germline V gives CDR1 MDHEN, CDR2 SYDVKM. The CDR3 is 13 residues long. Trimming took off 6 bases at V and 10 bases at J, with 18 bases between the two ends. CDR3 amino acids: CASSQHNRDAYTF. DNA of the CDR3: TGTGCCAGCAGCCAACATAACAGGGACGCCTACACCTTC.

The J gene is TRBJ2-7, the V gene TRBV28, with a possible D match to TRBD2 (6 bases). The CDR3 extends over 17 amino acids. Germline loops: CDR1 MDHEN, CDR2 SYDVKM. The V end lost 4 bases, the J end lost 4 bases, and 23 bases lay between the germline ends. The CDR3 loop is CASSSWDLRSGSYEQYF. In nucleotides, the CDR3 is TGTGCCAGCAGTTCCTGGGACTTGAGGTCGGGATCATACGAGCAGTACTTC.

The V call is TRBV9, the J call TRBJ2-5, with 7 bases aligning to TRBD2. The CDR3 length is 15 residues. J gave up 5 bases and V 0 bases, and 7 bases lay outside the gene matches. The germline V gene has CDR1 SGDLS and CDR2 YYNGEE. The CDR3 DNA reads TGTGCCAGCAGCGTAGAGGGACTATTGCGGGAGACCCAGTACTTC. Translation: CASSVEGLLRETQYF.

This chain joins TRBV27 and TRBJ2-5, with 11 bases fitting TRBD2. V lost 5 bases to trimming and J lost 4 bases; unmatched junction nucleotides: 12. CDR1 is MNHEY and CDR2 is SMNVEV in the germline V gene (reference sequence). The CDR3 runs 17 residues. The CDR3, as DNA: TGTGCCAGCAGTGTAATTCCCCGGGGACTAGCGGTAGAGACCCAGTACTTC. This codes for CASSVIPRGLAVETQYF.

The chain's CDR3 is CASSLGANYGYTF. CDR3 nucleotide sequence: TGTGCCAGCAGCCTCGGAGCTAACTATGGCTACACCTTC. The gene calls are TRBV7-9 and TRBJ1-2; no firm D call. CDR1 is SEHNR, CDR2 FQNEAQ, per germline (reference sequence). Between the trimmed V and J ends, which lost 5 bases and 0 bases, there was a span of 7 bases. This CDR3 has 13 residues.

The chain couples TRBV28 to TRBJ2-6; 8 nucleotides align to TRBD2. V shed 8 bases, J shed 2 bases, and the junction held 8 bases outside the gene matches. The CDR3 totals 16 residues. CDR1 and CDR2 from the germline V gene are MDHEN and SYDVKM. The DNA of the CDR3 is TGTGCCAGCTCATCGCCGGGGGGGACTGGGGCCAACGTCCTGACTTTC. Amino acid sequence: CASSSPGGTGANVLTF.

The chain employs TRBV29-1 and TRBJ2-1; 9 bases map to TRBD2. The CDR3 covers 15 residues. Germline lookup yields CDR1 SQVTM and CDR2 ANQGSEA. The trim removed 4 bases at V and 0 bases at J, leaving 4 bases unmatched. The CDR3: CSVVSGSPSYNEQFF. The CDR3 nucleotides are TGCAGCGTTGTTAGCGGGAGTCCCTCCTACAATGAGCAGTTCTTC.

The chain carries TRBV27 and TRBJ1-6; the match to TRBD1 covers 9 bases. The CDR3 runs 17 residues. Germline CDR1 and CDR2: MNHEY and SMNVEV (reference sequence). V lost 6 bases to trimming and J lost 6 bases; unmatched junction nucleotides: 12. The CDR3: CASSHPSQGAVNSPLHF. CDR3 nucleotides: TGTGCCAGCAGCCACCCCTCACAGGGGGCGGTTAATTCACCCCTCCACTTT.

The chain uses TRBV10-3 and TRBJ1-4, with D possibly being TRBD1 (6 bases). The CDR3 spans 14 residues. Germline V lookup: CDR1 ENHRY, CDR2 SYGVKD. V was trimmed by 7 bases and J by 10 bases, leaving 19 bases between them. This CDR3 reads CAINSYGGGGKLFF. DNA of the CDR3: TGTGCCATCAATTCGTACGGGGGAGGGGGAAAACTGTTTTTT.